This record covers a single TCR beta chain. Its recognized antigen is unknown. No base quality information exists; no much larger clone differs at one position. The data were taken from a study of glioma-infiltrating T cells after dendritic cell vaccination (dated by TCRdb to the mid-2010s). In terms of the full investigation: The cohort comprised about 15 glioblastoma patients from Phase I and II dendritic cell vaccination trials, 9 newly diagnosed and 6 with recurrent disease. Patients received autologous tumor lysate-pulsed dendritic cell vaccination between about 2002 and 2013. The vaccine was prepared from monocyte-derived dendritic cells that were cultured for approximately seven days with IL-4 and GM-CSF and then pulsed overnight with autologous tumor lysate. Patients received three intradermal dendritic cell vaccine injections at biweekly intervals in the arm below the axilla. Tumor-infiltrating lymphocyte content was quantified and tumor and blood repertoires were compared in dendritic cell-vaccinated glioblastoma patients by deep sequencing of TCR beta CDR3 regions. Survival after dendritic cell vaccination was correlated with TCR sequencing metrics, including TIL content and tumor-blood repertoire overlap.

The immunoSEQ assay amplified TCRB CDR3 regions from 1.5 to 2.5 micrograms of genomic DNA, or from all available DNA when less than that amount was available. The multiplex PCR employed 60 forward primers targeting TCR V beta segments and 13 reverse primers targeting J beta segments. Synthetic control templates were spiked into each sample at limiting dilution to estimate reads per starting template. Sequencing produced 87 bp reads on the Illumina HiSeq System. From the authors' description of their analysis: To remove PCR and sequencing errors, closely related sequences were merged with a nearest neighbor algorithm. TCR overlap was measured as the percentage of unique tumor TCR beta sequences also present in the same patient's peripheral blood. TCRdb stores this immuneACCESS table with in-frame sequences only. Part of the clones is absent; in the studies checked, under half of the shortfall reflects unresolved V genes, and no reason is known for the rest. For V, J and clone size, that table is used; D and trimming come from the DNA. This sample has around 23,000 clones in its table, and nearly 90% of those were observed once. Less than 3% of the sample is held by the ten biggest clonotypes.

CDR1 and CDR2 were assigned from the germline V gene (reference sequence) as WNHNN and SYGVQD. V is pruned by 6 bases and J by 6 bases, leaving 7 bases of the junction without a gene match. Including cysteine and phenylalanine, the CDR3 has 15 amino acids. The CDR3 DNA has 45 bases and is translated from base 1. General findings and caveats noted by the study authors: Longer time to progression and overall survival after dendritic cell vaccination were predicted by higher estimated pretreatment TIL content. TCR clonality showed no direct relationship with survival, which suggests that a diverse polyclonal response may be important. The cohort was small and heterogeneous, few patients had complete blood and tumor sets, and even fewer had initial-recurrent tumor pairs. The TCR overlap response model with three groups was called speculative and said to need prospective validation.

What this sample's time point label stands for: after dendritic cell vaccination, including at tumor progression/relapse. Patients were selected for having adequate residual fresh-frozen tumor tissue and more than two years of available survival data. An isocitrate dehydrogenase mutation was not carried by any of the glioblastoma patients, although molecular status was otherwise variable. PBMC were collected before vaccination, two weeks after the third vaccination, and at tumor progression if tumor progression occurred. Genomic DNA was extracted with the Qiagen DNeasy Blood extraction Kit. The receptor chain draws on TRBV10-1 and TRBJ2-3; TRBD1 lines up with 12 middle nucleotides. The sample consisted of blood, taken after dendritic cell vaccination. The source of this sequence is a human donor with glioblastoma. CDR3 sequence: CASRLGTGGKDTQYF. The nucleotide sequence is TGCGCCAGCAGACTCGGGACAGGGGGCAAGGATACGCAGTATTTT.